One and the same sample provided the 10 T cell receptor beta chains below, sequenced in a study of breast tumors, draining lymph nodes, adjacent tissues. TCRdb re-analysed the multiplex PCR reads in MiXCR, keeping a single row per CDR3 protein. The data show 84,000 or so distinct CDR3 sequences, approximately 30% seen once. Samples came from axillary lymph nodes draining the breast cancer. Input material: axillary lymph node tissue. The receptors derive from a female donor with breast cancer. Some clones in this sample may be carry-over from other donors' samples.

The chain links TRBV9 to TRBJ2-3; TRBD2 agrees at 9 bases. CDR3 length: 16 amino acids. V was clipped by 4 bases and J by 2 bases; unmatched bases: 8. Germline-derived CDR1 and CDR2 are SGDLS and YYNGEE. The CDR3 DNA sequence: TGTGCCAGCAGCCCACAGACTAGCGGTAACACAGATACGCAGTATTTT. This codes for CASSPQTSGNTDTQYF.

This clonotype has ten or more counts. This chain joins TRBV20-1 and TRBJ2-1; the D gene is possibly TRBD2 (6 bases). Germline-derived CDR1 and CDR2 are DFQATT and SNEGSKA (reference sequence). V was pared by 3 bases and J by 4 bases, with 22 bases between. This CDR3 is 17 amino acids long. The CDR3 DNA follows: TGCAGTGCTAGTAGTGGTGAGGCGGGAATTACGTACAATGAGCAGTTCTTC. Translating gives CSASSGEAGITYNEQFF.

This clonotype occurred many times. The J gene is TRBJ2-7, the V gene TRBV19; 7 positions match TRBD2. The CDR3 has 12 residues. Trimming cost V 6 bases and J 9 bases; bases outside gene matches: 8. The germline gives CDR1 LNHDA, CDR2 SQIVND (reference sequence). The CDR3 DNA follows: TGTGCCAGTAGGCCAAGGGAGGGTCCGCAGTACTTC. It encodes CASRPREGPQYF.

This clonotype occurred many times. The DNA for the CDR3 is TGTGCCAGCAGTGAGTTTGCCTCCCCCGCAGAATTTCAGCCCCAGCATTTT. Protein sequence: CASSEFASPAEFQPQHF. The chain carries TRBV2 and TRBJ1-5; D unclear. Trimming shortened V by 3 bases and J by 6 bases, and 21 bases separated the two germline ends. This CDR3 region has 17 residues. CDR1 and CDR2 from the germline V gene are SNHLY and FYNNEI.

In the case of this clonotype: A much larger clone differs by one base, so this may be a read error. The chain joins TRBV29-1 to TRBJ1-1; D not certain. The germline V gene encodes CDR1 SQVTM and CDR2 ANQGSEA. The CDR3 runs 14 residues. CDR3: CSAGKTFENAEAFF. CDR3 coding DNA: TGCAGCGCCGGGAAGACGTTCGAGAACGCTGAAGCTTTCTTT.

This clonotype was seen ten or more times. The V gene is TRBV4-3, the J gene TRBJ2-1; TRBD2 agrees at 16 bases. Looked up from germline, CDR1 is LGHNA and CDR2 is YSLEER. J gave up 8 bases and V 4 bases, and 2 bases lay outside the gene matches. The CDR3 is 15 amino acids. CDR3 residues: CASSPGLAGGDEQFF. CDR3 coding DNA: TGCGCCAGCAGCCCGGGACTAGCGGGAGGGGATGAGCAGTTCTTC.

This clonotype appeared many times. CDR3: CSARPGQGAYGYTF. In DNA, the CDR3 is TGCAGTGCCAGGCCGGGACAGGGGGCCTATGGCTACACCTTC. The genes are TRBV20-1 and TRBJ1-2; TRBD1 matches 12 bases. Germline values: CDR1 DFQATT, CDR2 SNEGSKA (reference sequence). Losses at the gene ends were 6 bases for V and 4 bases for J; bases not matched to a gene: 6. The CDR3 runs 14 residues.

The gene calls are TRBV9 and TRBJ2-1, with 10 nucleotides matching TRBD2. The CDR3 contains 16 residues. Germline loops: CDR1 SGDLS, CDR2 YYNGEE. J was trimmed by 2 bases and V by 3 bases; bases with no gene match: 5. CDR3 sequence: CASSARTSGTYNEQFF. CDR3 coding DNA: TGTGCCAGCAGCGCACGAACTAGCGGGACCTACAATGAGCAGTTCTTC.

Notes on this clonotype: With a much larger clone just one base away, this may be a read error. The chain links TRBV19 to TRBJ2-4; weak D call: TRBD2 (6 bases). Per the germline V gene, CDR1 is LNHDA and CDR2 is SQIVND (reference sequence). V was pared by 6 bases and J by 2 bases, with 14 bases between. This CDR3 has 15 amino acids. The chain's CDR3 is CASRLVGGPKNIQYF. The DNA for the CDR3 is TGTGCCAGTAGACTAGTCGGGGGTCCCAAAAACATTCAGTACTTC.

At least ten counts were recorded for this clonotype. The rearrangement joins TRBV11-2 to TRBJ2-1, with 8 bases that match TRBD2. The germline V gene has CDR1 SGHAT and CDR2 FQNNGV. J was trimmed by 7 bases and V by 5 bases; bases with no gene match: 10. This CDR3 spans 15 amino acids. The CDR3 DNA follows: TGTGCCAGCAGCGTCCGGGGACTAGTGGCGAATGAGCAGTTCTTC. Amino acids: CASSVRGLVANEQFF.